Below, one TCR beta chain is given with its context. Its antigen is not identified. The sample belongs to a study of beta chain features in type 1 diabetes. The overall study: Cells sorted and examined across all samples totaled 85 million to 110 million.

Notes on the study in general: In type 1 diabetes patients, VDJ junctions had fewer insertions; deletions at these junctions were more frequent. High TCR expression in some cells could lead to their over-representation in cDNA sequencing.

V was clipped by 6 bases and J by 9 bases; unmatched bases: 8. Per the germline V gene, CDR1 is LNHNV and CDR2 is YYDKDF (reference sequence). The CDR3 loop spans 13 amino acids. Expressed TCRB transcripts were sequenced after all isolated RNA was converted to cDNA. Here immunoSEQ multiplex PCR was the method, and the copy in TCRdb shows in-frame clones only, minus some. The sample lists almost 350,000 clones, less than 20% seen once, with approximately 0.041% in the top ten. V gene TRBV15 combines with J gene TRBJ2-1, with TRBD2 matching over 7 bases. This receptor was identified in a woman between 18 and 29 years old in good health. The sequencing sample was made of naive CD4+ T cells from blood. CDR3 protein: CATRGGLDGEQFF. For the CDR3, the DNA is TGTGCCACCAGAGGAGGACTAGATGGTGAGCAGTTCTTC.